This TCR beta chain is from a study of blood T cells in healthy people across ages (dated by TCRdb to about 2015). About the study as a whole: In model experiments, template switching captured roughly one uniquely barcoded TCR beta cDNA molecule for every two T cells. Donors of different ages were randomly distributed across sequencing lanes to avoid experimental bias. Age-related changes in TCR beta repertoire diversity were measured in the study by deep sequencing normalized with unique cDNA molecular identifiers. For two donors (one aged 18 to 30 and one aged 80 or older), the study analyzed two additional independent replicas of 1 million unique cDNA reads from the same blood draw. Donors were grouped into four age groups: young (average roughly 17 years), middle-aged (less than 40), aged (around 60) and long-lived (less than 85). Broad study findings and their caveats: There was a strong correlation between observed TCR beta diversity and the percentage of naive T cells measured by flow cytometry. Compared with the aged group, more naive CD4+ T cells, fewer expanded clones and increased TCR diversity were shown by the long-lived group, suggesting age selection. Estimates of total diversity from one million sequenced T cells were regarded as lower bounds and underestimates. Donor CMV infection status was unknown, potentially confounding age-related changes in expanded clonotypes. Observed TCR beta diversity per million T cells fell roughly linearly with age, and a significant reduction was already apparent by age roughly 40. Bulk unsorted PBMC profiling prevented conclusive comparison of naive and antigen-experienced compartments.

The 39 donors, aged about 6 to 95 years, were systemically healthy Caucasian individuals from Russia. Ten milliliters of peripheral blood were collected from each donor into EDTA-treated Vacutainer tubes. PBMCs were isolated by Ficoll-Paque density-gradient centrifugation, with at least 6 million obtained per sample. Total RNA was extracted from PBMCs with Trizol reagent, with at least 6 micrograms obtained per sample. The percentages of naive CD45RAhigh/CD27high T cells were determined by flow cytometry on a PBMC aliquot from every donor. Counted from cysteine to phenylalanine, this CDR3 has 18 amino acids. CDR3 DNA is the only sequence kept; it has 54 bases, read in frame from the first base. V loses 6 bases, J loses 2 bases, and the germline ends lie 26 bases apart. From a lookup of the germline V gene, CDR1 and CDR2 are SGHAT and FQNNGV. Note on this clonotype: The target of this receptor is not known. No much larger clone exists at a distance of one base, and base qualities are not known.

Library method: 5' RACE. The reads were generated on an Illumina HiSeq 2500. A second PCR of about 7 to 12 cycles was run with a J-beta primer mix and a sample-barcoded 5' primer. A unique molecular identifier was introduced onto each TCR beta cDNA molecule by a template-switch 5' adaptor carrying 12 random nucleotides. At least 3 million CDR3-containing paired-end reads were obtained from each sample. First-strand cDNA was synthesized from all RNA with the Mint cDNA synthesis kit, primed by a TRBC-specific oligonucleotide. All cDNA was treated with uracil-DNA glycosylase and then went through a first 18-cycle PCR with the universal primers M1SS and BC2_uni_R. On the study's bioinformatics: Normalization of each sample was performed by random selection of 1 million high-quality reads, each carrying a distinct molecular identifier. Reads with shared molecular identifiers were discarded instead of being binned into consensus sequences. MiTCR, run with a Q25 quality threshold and the strictest error-elimination algorithm, handled CDR3 identification, clonotype clustering and error correction. A nonparametric unseen species model using Euler transformation provided a lower-bound estimate of total TCR beta diversity. TCRdb passed the public sequencing reads through fastp at Q25 and MiXCR, retaining productive beta sequences. Rows are unified per CDR3 protein, each entry keeping the most common DNA and genes. None of the V and J calls come from the authors' own analysis; TCRdb made them. This sample holds about 780,000 distinct CDR3 sequences; 35% to 50% were observed only once. The ten largest clones represent around 18% of the sample.

Sample: blood. This receptor was identified in an elderly man in good health. This sequence uses TRBV11-2 and TRBJ2-7, and the D gene may be TRBD1, 6 bases matching. The CDR3 corresponds to CASSRLLQGPGEAYEQYF. The sequenced DNA: TGTGCCAGCAGTCGCCTATTGCAGGGCCCAGGGGAAGCCTACGAGCAGTACTTC.